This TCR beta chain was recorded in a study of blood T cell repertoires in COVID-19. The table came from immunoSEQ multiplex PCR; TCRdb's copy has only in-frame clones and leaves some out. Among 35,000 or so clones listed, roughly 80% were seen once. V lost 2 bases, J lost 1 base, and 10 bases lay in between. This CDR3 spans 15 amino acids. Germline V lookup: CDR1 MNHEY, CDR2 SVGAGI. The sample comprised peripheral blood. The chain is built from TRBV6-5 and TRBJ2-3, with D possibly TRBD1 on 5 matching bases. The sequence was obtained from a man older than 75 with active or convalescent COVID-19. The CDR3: CASSYGGARTDTQYF. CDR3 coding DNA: TGTGCCAGCAGTTACGGTGGGGCTCGCACAGATACGCAGTATTTT.